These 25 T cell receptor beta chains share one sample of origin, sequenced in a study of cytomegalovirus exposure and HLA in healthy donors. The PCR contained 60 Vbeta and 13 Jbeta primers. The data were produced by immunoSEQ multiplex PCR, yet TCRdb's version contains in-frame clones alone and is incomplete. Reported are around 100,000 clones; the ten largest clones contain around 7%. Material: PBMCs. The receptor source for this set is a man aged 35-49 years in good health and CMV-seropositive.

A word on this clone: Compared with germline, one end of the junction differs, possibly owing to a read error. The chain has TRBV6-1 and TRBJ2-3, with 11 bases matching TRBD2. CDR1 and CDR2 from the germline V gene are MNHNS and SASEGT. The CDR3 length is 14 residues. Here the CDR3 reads CASGELAGADTQYF. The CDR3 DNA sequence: TGTGCCAGCGGTGAACTAGCGGGAGCAGATACGCAGTATTTT.

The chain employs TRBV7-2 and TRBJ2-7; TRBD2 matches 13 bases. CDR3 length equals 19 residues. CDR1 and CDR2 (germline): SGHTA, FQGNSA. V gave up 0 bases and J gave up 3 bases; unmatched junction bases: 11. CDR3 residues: CASSLAAPQGLAGYYEQYF. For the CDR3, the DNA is TGTGCCAGCAGCTTAGCGGCCCCCCAGGGACTAGCGGGATACTACGAGCAGTACTTC. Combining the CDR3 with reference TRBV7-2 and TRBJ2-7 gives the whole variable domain GAGVSQSPSNKVTEKGKDVELRCDPISGHTALYWYRQSLGQGLEFLIYFQGNSAPDKSGLPSDRFSAERTGGSVSTLTIQRTQQEDSAVYLCASSLAAPQGLAGYYEQYFGPGTRLTVT.

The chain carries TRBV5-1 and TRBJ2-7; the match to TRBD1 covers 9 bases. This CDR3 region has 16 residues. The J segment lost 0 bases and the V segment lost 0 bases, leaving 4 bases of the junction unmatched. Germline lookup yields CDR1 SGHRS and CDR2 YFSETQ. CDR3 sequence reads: CASSLVGQGNSYEQYF. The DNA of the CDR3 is TGCGCCAGCAGCTTGGTAGGACAGGGGAACTCCTACGAGCAGTACTTC.

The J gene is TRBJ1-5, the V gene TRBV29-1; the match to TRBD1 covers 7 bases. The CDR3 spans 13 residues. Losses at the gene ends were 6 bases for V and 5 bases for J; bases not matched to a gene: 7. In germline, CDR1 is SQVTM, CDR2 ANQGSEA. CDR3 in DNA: TGCAGCGTCCTCGACAGGGACCATCAGCCCCAGCATTTT. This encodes CSVLDRDHQPQHF.

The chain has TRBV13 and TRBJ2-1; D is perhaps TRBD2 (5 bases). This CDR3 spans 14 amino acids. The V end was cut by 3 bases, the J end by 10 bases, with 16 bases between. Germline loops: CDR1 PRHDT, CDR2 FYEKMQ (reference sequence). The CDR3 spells CASSFQRGGGEQFF. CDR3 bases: TGTGCCAGCAGCTTTCAACGGGGTGGCGGGGAGCAGTTCTTC.

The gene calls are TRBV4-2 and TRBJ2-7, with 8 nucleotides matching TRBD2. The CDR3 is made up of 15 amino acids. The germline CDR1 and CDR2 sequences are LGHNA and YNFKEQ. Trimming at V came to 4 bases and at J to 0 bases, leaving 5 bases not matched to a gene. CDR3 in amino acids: CASSLTGTSSYEQYF. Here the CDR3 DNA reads TGTGCCAGCAGCCTAACCGGGACTAGCTCCTACGAGCAGTACTTC.

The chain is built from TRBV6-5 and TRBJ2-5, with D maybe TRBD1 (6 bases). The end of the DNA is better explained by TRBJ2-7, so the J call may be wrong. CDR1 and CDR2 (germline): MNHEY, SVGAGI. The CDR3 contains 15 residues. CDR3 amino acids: CASGTYRDLNYEQYF. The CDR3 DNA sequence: TGTGCCAGCGGAACTTACAGGGATTTGAACTACGAGCAGTACTTC.

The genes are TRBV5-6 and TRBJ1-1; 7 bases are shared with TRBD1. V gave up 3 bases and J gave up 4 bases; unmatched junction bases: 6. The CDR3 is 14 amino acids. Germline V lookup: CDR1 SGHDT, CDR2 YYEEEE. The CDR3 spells CASSWGQWVTEAFF. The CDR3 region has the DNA TGTGCCAGCAGCTGGGGACAGTGGGTCACTGAAGCTTTCTTT.

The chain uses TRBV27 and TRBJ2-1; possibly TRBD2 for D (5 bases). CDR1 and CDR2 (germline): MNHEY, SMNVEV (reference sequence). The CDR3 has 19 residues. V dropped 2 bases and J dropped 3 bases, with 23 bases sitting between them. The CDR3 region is CASSLKGHLLAILYNEQFF. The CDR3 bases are TGTGCCAGCAGTTTAAAGGGTCATCTTTTAGCGATCCTCTACAATGAGCAGTTCTTC.

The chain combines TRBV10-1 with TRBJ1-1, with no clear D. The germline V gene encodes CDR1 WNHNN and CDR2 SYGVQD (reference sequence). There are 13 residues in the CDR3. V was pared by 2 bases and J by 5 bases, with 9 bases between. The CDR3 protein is CASSEQPGTEAFF. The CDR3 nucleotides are TGCGCCAGCAGTGAGCAGCCGGGAACTGAAGCTTTCTTT.

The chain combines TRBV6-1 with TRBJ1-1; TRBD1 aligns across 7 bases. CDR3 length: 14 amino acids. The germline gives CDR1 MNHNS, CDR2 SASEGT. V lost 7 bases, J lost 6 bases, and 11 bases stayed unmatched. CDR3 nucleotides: TGTGCCAGCACCCAAGACAGGGTGTCGGCTGAAGCTTTCTTT. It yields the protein CASTQDRVSAEAFF.

Written as DNA, the CDR3 is TGTGCCAGCAGTGGCGGACTAGCGGCTCACACAGATACGCAGTATTTT. It is translated as CASSGGLAAHTDTQYF. The genes are TRBV6-1 and TRBJ2-3; 10 nucleotides line up with TRBD2. The germline V gene has CDR1 MNHNS and CDR2 SASEGT. J was trimmed by 2 bases and V by 4 bases; bases with no gene match: 6. The CDR3 is 16 amino acids.

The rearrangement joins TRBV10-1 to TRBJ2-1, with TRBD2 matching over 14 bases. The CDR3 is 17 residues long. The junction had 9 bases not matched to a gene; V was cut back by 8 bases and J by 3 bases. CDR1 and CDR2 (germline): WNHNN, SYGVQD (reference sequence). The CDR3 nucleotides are TGCGCCAGCGCAGGGGGACTAGCGGGAGTGATCTACAATGAGCAGTTCTTC. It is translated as CASAGGLAGVIYNEQFF.

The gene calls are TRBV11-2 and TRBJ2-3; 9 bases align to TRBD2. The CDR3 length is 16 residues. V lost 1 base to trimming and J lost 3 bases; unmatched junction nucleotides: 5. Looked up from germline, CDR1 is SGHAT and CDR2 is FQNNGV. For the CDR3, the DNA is TGTGCCAGCAGCTTAGGCGCTAGCGGGACAACAGATACGCAGTATTTT. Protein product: CASSLGASGTTDTQYF.

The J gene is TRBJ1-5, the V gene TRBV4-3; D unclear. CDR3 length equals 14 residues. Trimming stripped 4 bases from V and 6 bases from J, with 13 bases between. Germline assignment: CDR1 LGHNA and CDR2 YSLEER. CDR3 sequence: CASSLETVAQPQHF. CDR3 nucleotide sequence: TGCGCCAGCAGCCTAGAAACGGTCGCTCAGCCCCAGCATTTT.

CDR3 amino acids: CASSLITSGTRETQYF. In DNA, the CDR3 is TGCGCCAGCAGCTTGATAACTAGCGGGACCAGGGAGACCCAGTACTTC. The chain uses TRBV5-1 and TRBJ2-5, with 10 bases matching TRBD2. The CDR3 runs to 16 residues. V trimming: 1 base; J trimming: 5 bases; junction bases outside the gene matches: 8. Germline values: CDR1 SGHRS, CDR2 YFSETQ.

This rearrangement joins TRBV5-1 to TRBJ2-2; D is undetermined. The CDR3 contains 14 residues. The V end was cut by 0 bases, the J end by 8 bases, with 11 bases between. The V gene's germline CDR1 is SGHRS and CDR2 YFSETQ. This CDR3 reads CASSLELPNGELFF. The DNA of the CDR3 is TGCGCCAGCAGCTTGGAGCTCCCGAATGGGGAGCTGTTTTTT. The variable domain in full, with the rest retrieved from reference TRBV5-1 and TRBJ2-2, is KAGVTQTPRYLIKTRGQQVTLSCSPISGHRSVSWYQQTPGQGLQFLFEYFSETQRNKGNFPGRFSGRQFSNSRSEMNVSTLELGDSALYLCASSLELPNGELFFGEGSRLTVL.

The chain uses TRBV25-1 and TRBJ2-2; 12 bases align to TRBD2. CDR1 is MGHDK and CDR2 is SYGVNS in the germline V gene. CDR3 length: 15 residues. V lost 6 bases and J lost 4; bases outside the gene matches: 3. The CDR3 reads CASRGTSGPTGELFF. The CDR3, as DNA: TGTGCCAGCAGAGGGACTAGCGGGCCCACCGGGGAGCTGTTTTTT. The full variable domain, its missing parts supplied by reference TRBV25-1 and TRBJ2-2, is EADIYQTPRYLVIGTGKKITLECSQTMGHDKMYWYQQDPGMELHLIHYSYGVNSTEKGDLSSESTVSRIRTEHFPLTLESARPSHTSQYLCASRGTSGPTGELFFGEGSRLTVL.

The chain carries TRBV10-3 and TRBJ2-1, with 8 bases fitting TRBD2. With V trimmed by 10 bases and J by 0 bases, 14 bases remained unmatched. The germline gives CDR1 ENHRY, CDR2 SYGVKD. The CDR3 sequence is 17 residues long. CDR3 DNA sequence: TGTGCCACCCGGGGGGGGAGGGCCTCGAGCTCCTACAATGAGCAGTTCTTC. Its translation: CATRGGRASSSYNEQFF.

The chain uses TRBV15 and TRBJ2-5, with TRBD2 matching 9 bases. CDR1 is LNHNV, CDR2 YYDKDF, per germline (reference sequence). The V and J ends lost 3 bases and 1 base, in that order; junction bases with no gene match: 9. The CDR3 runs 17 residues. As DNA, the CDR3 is TGTGCCACCAGCAGGGGATTAGCGGGAGACTCCCAAGAGACCCAGTACTTC. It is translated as CATSRGLAGDSQETQYF.

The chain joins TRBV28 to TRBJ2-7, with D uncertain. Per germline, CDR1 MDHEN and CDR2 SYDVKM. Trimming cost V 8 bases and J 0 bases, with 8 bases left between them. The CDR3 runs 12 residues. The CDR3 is CASLSPSYEQYF. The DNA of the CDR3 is TGTGCCAGCCTCTCCCCCTCCTACGAGCAGTACTTC.

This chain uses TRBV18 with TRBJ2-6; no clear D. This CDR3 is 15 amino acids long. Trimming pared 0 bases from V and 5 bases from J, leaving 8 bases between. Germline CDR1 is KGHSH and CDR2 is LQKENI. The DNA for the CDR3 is TGTGCCAGCTCACCACCACGGCGGTGGGCCAACGTCCTGACTTTC. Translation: CASSPPRRWANVLTF.

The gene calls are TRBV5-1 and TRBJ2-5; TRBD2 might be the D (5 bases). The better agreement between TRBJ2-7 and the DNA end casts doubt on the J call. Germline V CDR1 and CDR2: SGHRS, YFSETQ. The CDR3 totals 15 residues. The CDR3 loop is CASSLSGSSPYEQYF. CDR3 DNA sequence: TGCGCCAGCAGCTTGAGTGGGAGTTCACCCTACGAGCAGTACTTC.

The CDR3 sequence: CSVGTGGGQPQHF. For the CDR3, the DNA is TGCAGCGTTGGGACAGGGGGCGGACAGCCCCAGCATTTT. The V and J genes are TRBV29-1 and TRBJ1-5; 11 bases line up with TRBD1. The CDR3 loop spans 13 amino acids. Germline V CDR1 and CDR2: SQVTM, ANQGSEA. The ends lost 4 bases at V and 7 bases at J; junction bases unmatched: 3.

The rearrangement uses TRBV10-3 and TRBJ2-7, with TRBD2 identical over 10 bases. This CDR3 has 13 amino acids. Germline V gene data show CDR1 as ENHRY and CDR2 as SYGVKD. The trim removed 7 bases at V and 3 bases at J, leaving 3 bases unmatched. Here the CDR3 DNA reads TGTGCCATCACGACTAGCGGGCTCTACGAGCAGTACTTC. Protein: CAITTSGLYEQYF.